This T cell receptor beta chain was identified during a study of cytomegalovirus exposure and HLA in healthy donors. PCR involved 60 Vbeta and 13 Jbeta primers. Produced via immunoSEQ multiplex PCR; TCRdb's table is partial and in-frame only. The table lists more than 150,000 clones, roughly 82% of them singletons, with 1.5% to 1.7% in the top ten. Germline CDR1 and CDR2: SGHTA and FQGNSA. With V trimmed by 5 bases and J by 4 bases, 12 bases remained unmatched. This CDR3 spans 17 amino acids. The TCR was taken from a man in his forties in good health and CMV-seronegative. Source material: PBMCs. The rearrangement links TRBV7-2 to TRBJ1-3, with 9 bases lining up with TRBD1. The CDR3 DNA reads TGTGCCAGCAGCCAGGGACAGGGTCCCAAAACAGGAAACACCATATATTTT. Its translation is CASSQGQGPKTGNTIYF.